This passage covers 9 T cell receptor beta chains from one sample sequenced in a study of blood T cell repertoires in COVID-19. TCRdb's table, derived via immunoSEQ multiplex PCR, lists solely in-frame clones and lacks some. The data hold some 300,000 clones, with 90% observed a single time. Sequencing input: peripheral blood. These receptors came from a woman in her 50s with COVID-19, enrolled during active disease.

V and J are TRBV12-3 or TRBV12-4 and TRBJ2-5; a possible D gene is TRBD2 (5 bases). The V end was cut by 5 bases, the J end by 2 bases, with 9 bases between. The CDR3 contains 13 residues. CDR3 coding DNA: TGTGCCAGCAGTCGAGGGCCTCAAGAGACCCAGTACTTC. As protein: CASSRGPQETQYF.

The chain carries TRBV7-9 and TRBJ2-5; no definite D call. Trimming cost V 2 bases and J 4 bases, with 8 bases left between them. The CDR3 contains 13 residues. Germline V CDR1 and CDR2: SEHNR, FQNEAQ (reference sequence). In DNA form, the CDR3 reads TGTGCCAGCAGCTTAAAGCCGGGAGAGACCCAGTACTTC. Translated, it gives CASSLKPGETQYF.

The rearrangement uses TRBV18 and TRBJ1-5; possibly TRBD1 for D (6 bases). The CDR3 length is 14 residues. V was cut by 5 bases and J by 0 bases, with 8 bases left in between. Germline CDR1 KGHSH, CDR2 LQKENI. The CDR3 region is CASSTTGSNQPQHF. In nucleotides, the CDR3 is TGTGCCAGCTCAACGACAGGTAGCAATCAGCCCCAGCATTTT.

V and J are TRBV7-9 and TRBJ2-7; D is perhaps TRBD2 (6 bases). Germline CDR1 and CDR2: SEHNR and FQNEAQ (reference sequence). This CDR3 comprises 14 residues. V was trimmed by 5 bases and J by 1 base, leaving 12 bases between them. CDR3 bases: TGTGCCAGCAGCGCTTACGGGACTTCCTACGAGCAGTACTTC. This sequence encodes CASSAYGTSYEQYF. Complete variable domain (other parts from reference TRBV7-9 and TRBJ2-7): DTGVSQNPRHKITKRGQNVTFRCDPISEHNRLYWYRQTLGQGPEFLTYFQNEAQLEKSRLLSDRFSAERPKGSFSTLEIQRTEQGDSAMYLCASSAYGTSYEQYFGPGTRLTVT.

This chain uses TRBV30 with TRBJ2-6, with TRBD1 matching 11 bases. Germline trimming cut 2 bases from V and 2 bases from J; bases unmatched to any gene: 5. The germline V gene has CDR1 GTSNPN and CDR2 SVGIG (reference sequence). The CDR3 sequence is 17 residues long. The CDR3, as DNA: TGTGCCTGGAGTACCGGACAGGGGGCGGCTGGGGCCAACGTCCTGACTTTC. Protein: CAWSTGQGAAGANVLTF.

This clone was counted a single time. The chain recombines TRBV9 with TRBJ1-3; D not certain. V dropped 4 bases and J dropped 0 bases, with 11 bases sitting between them. CDR3 size: 15 residues. Looked up from germline, CDR1 is SGDLS and CDR2 is YYNGEE. The CDR3 loop reads CASSPRTHSGNTIYF. As DNA, the CDR3 is TGTGCCAGCAGCCCCCGGACTCACTCTGGAAACACCATATATTTT.

The J gene is TRBJ2-7, the V gene TRBV19; 9 bases are a match to TRBD1. The ends lost 8 bases at V and 7 bases at J; junction bases unmatched: 9. This CDR3 has 13 residues. Germline-derived CDR1 and CDR2 are LNHDA and SQIVND (reference sequence). The CDR3 DNA reads TGTGCCAGTTCCGGGACAGGGTCTCAGGAGCAGTACTTC. Its protein is CASSGTGSQEQYF.

The chain couples TRBV29-1 to TRBJ2-5; a weak D match, TRBD2 (6 bases). Trimming stripped 5 bases from V and 5 bases from J, with 12 bases between. Germline assignment: CDR1 SQVTM and CDR2 ANQGSEA. The CDR3 runs 12 residues. CDR3 protein: CSVSAGSETQYF. The DNA of the CDR3 is TGCAGCGTTAGCGCGGGGTCGGAGACCCAGTACTTC.

The rearrangement uses TRBV19 and TRBJ2-7; TRBD1 might be the D (6 bases). The CDR3 extends over 14 amino acids. The germline V and J ends were trimmed by 3 bases and 3 bases, with 12 bases remaining between them. Germline loops: CDR1 LNHDA, CDR2 SQIVND (reference sequence). The CDR3 DNA reads as TGTGCCAGTAGTATCACTGGGGGCAACTACGAGCAGTACTTC. It codes for CASSITGGNYEQYF. Complete variable domain (other parts from reference TRBV19 and TRBJ2-7): DGGITQSPKYLFRKEGQNVTLSCEQNLNHDAMYWYRQDPGQGLRLIYYSQIVNDFQKGDIAEGYSVSREKKESFPLTVTSAQKNPTAFYLCASSITGGNYEQYFGPGTRLTVT.